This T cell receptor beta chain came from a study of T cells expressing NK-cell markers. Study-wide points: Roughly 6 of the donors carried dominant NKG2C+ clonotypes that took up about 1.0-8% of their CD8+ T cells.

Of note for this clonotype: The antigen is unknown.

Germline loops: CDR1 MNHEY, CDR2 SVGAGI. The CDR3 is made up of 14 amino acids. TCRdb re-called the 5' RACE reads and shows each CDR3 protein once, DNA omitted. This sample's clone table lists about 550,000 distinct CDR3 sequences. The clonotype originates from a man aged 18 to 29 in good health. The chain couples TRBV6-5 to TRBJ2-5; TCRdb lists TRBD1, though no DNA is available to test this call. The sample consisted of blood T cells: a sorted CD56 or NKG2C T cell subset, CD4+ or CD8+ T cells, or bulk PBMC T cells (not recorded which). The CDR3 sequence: CASRLPGHGETQYF.